The T cell receptor beta chain under discussion was sequenced for a study of T cells in Graves' hyperthyroidism and ophthalmopathy. Study at large: Peripheral blood draws took place at initial diagnosis, ahead of any treatment. General study results and limits: Stable hyperthyroidism was told apart from ophthalmopathy by a model built on 13 V-J features. Most clonotypes expanded in the thyroid (above 0.001) were also present in blood.

Stable disease denoted Graves' hyperthyroidism without ophthalmopathy progression within 18 months. This clonotype was observed a handful of times. The antigen remains undetermined. RNA transcripts gave rise to amplified TCR beta CDR3 regions. HTBI primers were the set used in a first-round RT-PCR of the TCR CDR3. TCRdb re-analysed the multiplex PCR reads in MiXCR, keeping a single row per CDR3 protein. Of about 500,000 distinct CDR3 sequences listed, approximately 15% are singletons. The sample was blood. This TCR was sampled from a woman under 30 with Graves' hyperthyroidism.

CDR3 sequence: CASSTGTGISNQPQHF. For the CDR3, the DNA is TGTGCCAGTAGTACCGGGACAGGGATTAGCAATCAGCCCCAGCATTTT. The V call is TRBV19, the J call TRBJ1-5; 9 bases map to TRBD1. In germline, CDR1 is LNHDA, CDR2 SQIVND (reference sequence). V shed 4 bases, J shed 0 bases, and the junction held 4 bases outside the gene matches. The length of the CDR3 is 16 residues.